The 11 T cell receptor beta chains below all came from one sample that was sequenced in a study of OX40 agonist ivuxolimab in advanced cancers. The library was obtained by the immunoSEQ multiplex PCR assay. Drawn from immuneACCESS, this table holds only the in-frame rearrangements with V and J called that TCRdb kept. Clones are partly lost; checked studies trace under half to an unresolved V gene and leave the rest unexplained. In this sample the table shows about 66,000 clones, roughly 80% of which occur a single time. The top ten clones comprise 4.4% of the sample. The specimen comprised CD4+ or CD8+ T cells sorted from blood, sampled in a trial of the OX40 agonist ivuxolimab. Receptors were obtained from an adult with an advanced solid tumor such as melanoma, head and neck, liver or kidney cancer.

The genes are TRBV11-2 and TRBJ2-3; the D is unclear. CDR1 and CDR2 (germline): SGHAT, FQNNGV. CDR3 length equals 15 residues. Trimming stripped 1 base from V and 0 bases from J, with 8 bases between. The CDR3 loop reads CASSLGLISTDTQYF. Here the CDR3 DNA reads TGTGCCAGCAGCTTAGGCCTAATTAGCACAGATACGCAGTATTTT.

In its sample, this clone was seen once. This chain uses TRBV7-9 with TRBJ2-7, with D tentatively TRBD2 (5 bases). Trimming cost V 8 bases and J 2 bases, with 10 bases left between them. This CDR3 region has 12 residues. Germline CDR1 reads SEHNR; CDR2 reads FQNEAQ (reference sequence). The CDR3 sequence is CASGVSAYEQYF. The CDR3, as DNA: TGTGCCAGCGGGGTTAGCGCCTACGAGCAGTACTTC.

This CDR3 is CATSRPNTEAFF. The CDR3 DNA sequence: TGTGCCACCAGCAGACCCAACACTGAAGCTTTCTTT. The genes are TRBV15 and TRBJ1-1, with D unresolved. With 2 bases removed from V and 2 bases from J, the gap between germline ends came to 3 bases. The CDR3 is 12 amino acids. Germline V gives CDR1 LNHNV, CDR2 YYDKDF (reference sequence).

The genes are TRBV5-1 and TRBJ2-1, with 8 bases identical to TRBD1. Germline assignment: CDR1 SGHRS and CDR2 YFSETQ. The CDR3 has 15 residues. V dropped 6 bases and J dropped 0; count of bases not matched to a gene: 5. The CDR3: CASKTGQGSYNEQFF. CDR3 in DNA: TGCGCCAGCAAGACAGGACAGGGCTCCTACAATGAGCAGTTCTTC. The full variable domain, completed using reference TRBV5-1 and TRBJ2-1, is KAGVTQTPRYLIKTRGQQVTLSCSPISGHRSVSWYQQTPGQGLQFLFEYFSETQRNKGNFPGRFSGRQFSNSRSEMNVSTLELGDSALYLCASKTGQGSYNEQFFGPGTRLTVL.

In nucleotides, the CDR3 is TGCGCCAGCAGTGAGGGGGGTCCGGGCGGCTACACCTTC. This codes for CASSEGGPGGYTF. The rearrangement links TRBV10-2 to TRBJ1-2; the D gene is possibly TRBD1 (5 bases). The CDR3 is 13 residues long. Trimming shortened V by 2 bases and J by 8 bases, and 12 bases separated the two germline ends. CDR1 and CDR2 (germline): WSHSY, SAAADI.

The rearrangement joins TRBV28 to TRBJ1-1; D gene uncertain. This CDR3 comprises 10 residues. V lost 9 bases, J lost 3 bases, and 5 bases lay in between. Germline V CDR1 and CDR2: MDHEN, SYDVKM. CDR3 in DNA: TGTGCCAGTGGGGACACTGAAGCTTTCTTT. The encoded protein is CASGDTEAFF.

The rearrangement uses TRBV15 and TRBJ1-2; D gene unclear. This CDR3 contains 14 residues. V dropped 1 base and J dropped 3 bases, with 9 bases sitting between them. CDR1 and CDR2 from the germline V gene are LNHNV and YYDKDF (reference sequence). CDR3 residues: CATSRGLADYGYTF. The CDR3 DNA sequence: TGTGCCACCAGCAGAGGTCTTGCGGACTATGGCTACACCTTC.

The J gene is TRBJ2-7, the V gene TRBV5-1, with 8 bases identical to TRBD1. The germline V gene has CDR1 SGHRS and CDR2 YFSETQ. J was trimmed by 3 bases and V by 2 bases; bases with no gene match: 4. The CDR3 runs to 14 residues. The DNA of the CDR3 is TGCGCCAGCAGCTTAAGGGGACAGGACTACGAGCAGTACTTC. It yields the protein CASSLRGQDYEQYF.

DNA of the CDR3: TGTGCCAGCAGCTTAATTGTTGAATCTGAAGCTTTCTTT. The encoded protein is CASSLIVESEAFF. The chain uses TRBV7-8 and TRBJ1-1; no firm D call. V was trimmed by 2 bases and J by 6 bases, leaving 10 bases between them. The germline V gene has CDR1 SGHVS and CDR2 FQNEAQ. This CDR3 has 13 residues. The full variable domain, its missing parts supplied by reference TRBV7-8 and TRBJ1-1, is GAGVSQSPRYKVAKRGQDVALRCDPISGHVSLFWYQQALGQGPEFLTYFQNEAQLDKSGLPSDRFFAERPEGSVSTLKIQRTQQEDSAVYLCASSLIVESEAFFGQGTRLTVV.

The chain carries TRBV7-9 and TRBJ1-5; 7 bases are a match to TRBD1. The junction had 2 bases not matched to a gene; V was cut back by 4 bases and J by 2 bases. Germline V lookup: CDR1 SEHNR, CDR2 FQNEAQ (reference sequence). The CDR3 loop spans 14 amino acids. CDR3: CASSWTGGNQPQHF. CDR3 nucleotide sequence: TGTGCCAGCAGCTGGACAGGCGGCAATCAGCCCCAGCATTTT.

V gene TRBV6-1 combines with J gene TRBJ1-2, with D possibly TRBD1 on 5 matching bases. Trimming stripped 2 bases from V and 8 bases from J, with 15 bases between. CDR1 is MNHNS and CDR2 is SASEGT in the germline V gene. CDR3 size: 14 residues. CDR3 loop: CASSETRGAGGYTF. DNA of the CDR3: TGTGCCAGCAGTGAAACTCGAGGGGCAGGGGGCTACACCTTC.